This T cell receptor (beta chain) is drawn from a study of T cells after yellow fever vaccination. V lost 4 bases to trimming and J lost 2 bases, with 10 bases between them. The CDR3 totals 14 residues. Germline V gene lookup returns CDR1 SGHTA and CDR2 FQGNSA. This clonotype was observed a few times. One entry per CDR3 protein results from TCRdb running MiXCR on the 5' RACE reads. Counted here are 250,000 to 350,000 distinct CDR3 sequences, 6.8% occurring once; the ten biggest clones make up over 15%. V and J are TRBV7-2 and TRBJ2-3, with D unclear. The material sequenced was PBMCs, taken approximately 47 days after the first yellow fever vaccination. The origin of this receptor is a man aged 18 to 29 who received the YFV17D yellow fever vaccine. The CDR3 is CASSYRIYTDTQYF. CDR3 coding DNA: TGTGCCAGCAGCTACCGTATTTACACAGATACGCAGTATTTT.